This TCR beta chain was recovered during a study of T cell responses to AZD1222 COVID-19 vaccine. The study's findings and limits: Among those given AZD1222, only five or six were seropositive at baseline. Most donors were white British and more were female, and clonal diversity was possibly underestimated. A rise in Spike-specific TCR breadth and depth followed two AZD1222 doses. Only after the peak T cell response were repertoires sampled.

Of note for this clone: The antigen remains undetermined.

Produced via immunoSEQ multiplex PCR; TCRdb's table is partial and in-frame only. The sample lists roughly 80,000 clones; around nine tenths were seen once. The CDR3 contains 12 residues. V shed 5 bases and J shed 3 bases, with 7 bases lying between them. Per germline, CDR1 MNHEY and CDR2 SVGEGT. This sequence originates from an adult in good health. The chain uses TRBV6-2 or TRBV6-3 and TRBJ1-2; D is ambiguous. Sequences were derived from peripheral blood, sampled on day 0 of MenACWY control vaccination. CDR3 residues: CASSRGDYGYTF. CDR3 coding DNA: TGTGCCAGCAGTCGGGGAGACTATGGCTACACCTTC.